Many counts were recorded for the clone carrying this T cell receptor beta chain. The sample is drawn from a study of T cells in Graves' hyperthyroidism and ophthalmopathy. The CDR3 length is 15 residues. V shed 4 bases, J shed 7 bases, and the junction held 9 bases outside the gene matches. Germline CDR1 SGHDN, CDR2 FVKESK. Amplification of TCR beta CDR3 regions was performed using RNA transcripts as template. TCR CDR3 underwent first-round RT-PCR with the HTBI primer set. Using its own MiXCR run on the multiplex PCR reads, TCRdb lists one record per CDR3 protein. The sample consists of 250,000 to 350,000 distinct CDR3 sequences, 15% to 20% of them appearing once.

The chain joins TRBV14 to TRBJ2-1; 8 positions agree with TRBD2. This sequence was found in a woman aged 55 to 70 with Graves' ophthalmopathy. What was sequenced was blood. CDR3 DNA sequence: TGTGCCAGCAGCCGCGTAGCGGGGAGGAATAATGAGCAGTTCTTC. Translating gives CASSRVAGRNNEQFF.